This T cell receptor beta chain appears in the sequencing data of a study of cytomegalovirus exposure and HLA in healthy donors. This CDR3 comprises 17 residues. V lost 2 bases and J lost 1; bases outside the gene matches: 9. In germline, CDR1 is ENHRY, CDR2 SYGVKD. The study ran its PCR with 60 Vbeta and 13 Jbeta primers. Here immunoSEQ multiplex PCR was the method, and the copy in TCRdb shows in-frame clones only, minus some. The sample has around 200,000 clones, about four fifths seen once. This sequence originates from a woman aged 50 to 60 in good health and CMV-seropositive. The chain has TRBV10-3 and TRBJ1-2; 8 positions agree with TRBD1. Sequences were obtained from PBMCs. This CDR3 is CAISEDRGSGLNYGYTF. The CDR3 coding sequence is TGTGCCATCAGTGAGGACAGGGGAAGTGGCCTTAACTATGGCTACACCTTC.